This TCR beta chain was sequenced during a study of regulatory T cells in long-lasting Graves disease. Study-wide points: Among samples with persistent disease, TRBV28, TRBJ1-2 and TRBJ2-5 were favored.

This CDR3 is built from 11 residues. V shed 4 bases and J shed 4 bases, with 8 bases lying between them. Germline assignment: CDR1 SQVTM and CDR2 ANQGSEA. Time point here: persistent/refractory GD, antithyroid drugs over 5 years with positive TRAb. From PBMCs, RNA was extracted and then used to make the TCR library. To make TCR beta libraries, researchers used iRepertoire HTBI primers and Arm-PCR of CDR3 regions. TCRdb fed the multiplex PCR reads into MiXCR, producing one record per CDR3 protein. The sample gives 400,000 to 450,000 distinct CDR3 sequences, around 22% of which show up once; about 26% is in the top ten. This clonotype was observed many times. The target antigen is unknown.

The starting material was peripheral blood mononuclear cells (PBMCs), obtained when the disease was refractory, from a patient treated with antithyroid drugs. The TCR was taken from a female donor with Graves disease. The V and J genes are TRBV29-1 and TRBJ2-7; D gene unclear. As DNA, the CDR3 is TGCAGCGTTGGCCAGTATTACGAGCAGTACTTC. Translating gives CSVGQYYEQYF.